This paragraph reports one TCR beta chain. Its antigen is unidentified. This sample was included in a study of blood T cells in healthy people across ages. A second PCR, run for about 7 to 11 cycles, used a sample-barcoded 5' primer plus a J-beta primer mix. Researchers report that a template-switch adaptor with 12 random nucleotides tagged each cDNA molecule. TCRdb re-analysed the 5' RACE reads in MiXCR, keeping a single row per CDR3 protein. The table lists about 1,500,000 distinct CDR3 sequences, roughly 40% of them singletons. Study outcomes and limitations: Higher diversity and more naive CD4+ cells were features of long-lived donors, compared to aged donors.

CDR3 size: 16 residues. Trimming removed 7 bases at V and 0 bases at J, with 15 bases between. V usage is TRBV12-3 or TRBV12-4 and J usage is TRBJ2-2, with D maybe TRBD2 (6 bases). The sequenced sample was blood. This clonotype was sampled from a woman younger than 35 in good health. In nucleotides, the CDR3 is TGTGCCAGCATTCCTTCCGGGACTTCGAACACCGGGGAGCTGTTTTTT. It encodes CASIPSGTSNTGELFF.